Described below is a single T cell receptor beta chain sequence and its context. This specimen includes other DNA sequences encoding the same CDR3. The sample comes from a study of blood T cell repertoires in COVID-19. Study details: T cells, B-cell-depleted T cells, or PBMCs provided the cDNA or gDNA that served as material.

Study processing details: Quantification of nucleated cells was approximated via reference gene primer amplification. The repertoire was sequenced with immunoSEQ multiplex PCR; TCRdb's copy has only in-frame clones and lacks some. V, J and clone size reflect that table, while D and trimming were determined from the DNA. The data show about 140,000 clones, less than 85% seen once. The receptor comes from a human donor in a cohort sampled during active COVID-19. Sequenced input: peripheral blood.

CDR3 bases: TGTGCCAGCAGTCGGGACACAACTAACTATGGCTACACCTTC. This encodes CASSRDTTNYGYTF. The V gene is TRBV2, the J gene TRBJ1-2, with D perhaps TRBD1 (6 bases). The CDR3 consists of 14 residues. Germline CDR1 is SNHLY and CDR2 is FYNNEI. Trimming stripped 5 bases from V and 0 bases from J, with 10 bases between.